Given below is one T cell receptor (beta chain) in context. Time point indicated: cycle 4 day 1 (C4D1), after 5 to 7 weeks of nivolumab. Each of the patients experienced relapse following autologous stem cell transplantation, and their brentuximab vedotin exposure differed. This entry belongs to a study of PD-1 blockade in classical Hodgkin lymphoma. Germline CDR1 reads SGHTA; CDR2 reads FQGTGA. The CDR3 extends over 16 amino acids. Trimming took 2 bases from V and 2 from J; bases not matched to a gene: 4. Generated by immunoSEQ multiplex PCR, the TCRdb table keeps only in-frame clones and is missing some. The sample comprises approximately 30,000 clones, around three quarters of which are singletons, and less than 4.5% rests with the top ten.

The material sequenced was peripheral blood mononuclear cells (PBMCs), taken before the fourth cycle of nivolumab. The chain couples TRBV7-3 to TRBJ2-1; 9 positions match TRBD2. The TCR comes from a human donor with classical Hodgkin lymphoma. DNA of the CDR3: TGTGCCAGCAGCTTAGGCCCTAGCGGGACCTACAATGAGCAGTTCTTC. Its translation: CASSLGPSGTYNEQFF.